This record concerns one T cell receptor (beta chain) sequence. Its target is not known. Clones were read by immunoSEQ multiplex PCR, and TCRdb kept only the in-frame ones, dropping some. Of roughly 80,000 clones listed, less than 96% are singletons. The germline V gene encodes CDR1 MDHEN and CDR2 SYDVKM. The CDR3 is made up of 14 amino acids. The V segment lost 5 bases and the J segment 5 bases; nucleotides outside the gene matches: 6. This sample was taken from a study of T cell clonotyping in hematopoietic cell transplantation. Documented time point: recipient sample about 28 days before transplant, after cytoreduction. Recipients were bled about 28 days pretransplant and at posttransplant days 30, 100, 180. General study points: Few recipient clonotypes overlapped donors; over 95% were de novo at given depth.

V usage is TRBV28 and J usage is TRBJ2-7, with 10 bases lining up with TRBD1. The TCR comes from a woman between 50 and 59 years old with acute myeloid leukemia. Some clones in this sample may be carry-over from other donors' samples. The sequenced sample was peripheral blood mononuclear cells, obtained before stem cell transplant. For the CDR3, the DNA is TGTGCCAGCAGTCGAGGACAGGGGGACCACGAGCAGTACTTC. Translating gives CASSRGQGDHEQYF.